Included here is one TCR beta chain sequence, with context. The antigen it recognizes is unknown. No qualities accompany the bases; no much larger clone lies one base away. To prepare the library, the immunoSEQ multiplex PCR assay was applied. TCRdb retrieved this table from immuneACCESS and kept in-frame rearrangements only. Not all clones are present; in checked studies, unresolved V genes account for under half, and no reason is known for the remainder. For this sample there are tens of thousands of clones; around 90% appear just once. The leading ten clones occupy 1.4% of the sample. The data originate from a study of T cell changes during pregnancy in multiple sclerosis (dated by TCRdb to between 2018 and 2021). About the full investigation: Changes in the T cell repertoire over the course of pregnancy were examined in this study in women with multiple sclerosis.

The junction carries 16 bases between V and J, which are trimmed by 2 bases and 5 bases respectively. CDR1 and CDR2 are read off the germline V gene as SGHDN and FVKESK. The CDR3 numbers 17 residues from cysteine through phenylalanine. CDR3 DNA is the only sequence kept; it has 51 bases, read in frame from the first base. The material sequenced was peripheral blood, taken in the third trimester of pregnancy. The sequence came from a female donor with multiple sclerosis, enrolled in a pregnancy study. The V gene is TRBV14 and the J gene is TRBJ1-6; tentative D gene TRBD1, with 6 bases matching. CDR3 reads: CASSQRMGAGNNSPLHF. The nucleotides are TGTGCCAGCAGCCAACGGATGGGGGCAGGGAATAATTCACCCCTCCACTTT.